Following are 20 T cell receptor beta chains from one sample sequenced in a study of T cells after yellow fever vaccination. TCRdb recomputed calls from the 5' RACE reads with MiXCR, one row per CDR3 protein. Here the sample spans approximately 240,000 distinct CDR3 sequences, 3.6% being singletons. Here the sequenced sample was PBMCs, taken 15 days after the yellow fever booster vaccination. Receptors originate from a man between 18 and 35 years old who received the YFV17D yellow fever vaccine.

This clonotype turned up a few times. The V call is TRBV7-9, the J call TRBJ1-1, with D unresolved. This CDR3 is built from 12 residues. The germline V gene encodes CDR1 SEHNR and CDR2 FQNEAQ (reference sequence). Deletions cut 5 bases from V and 11 bases from J, with 15 bases between. CDR3 bases: TGTGCCAGCAGCAGGGATCTTCGTCTGGCTTTCTTT. Its translation: CASSRDLRLAFF.

This clonotype was counted ten times or more. J is TRBJ2-7 and V is TRBV4-2; D is undetermined. The ends were cut back, 0 bases at V and 1 base at J, with 16 bases in the middle. This CDR3 contains 17 residues. Germline values: CDR1 LGHNA, CDR2 YNFKEQ. The CDR3 loop is CASSQEYAPSLSYEQYF. Written as DNA, the CDR3 is TGTGCCAGCAGCCAAGAATACGCACCCTCTCTTTCCTACGAGCAGTACTTC.

The table lists this clonotype with a few counts. This chain joins TRBV19 and TRBJ1-2; D gene unclear. Germline CDR1 and CDR2: LNHDA and SQIVND (reference sequence). CDR3 size: 10 residues. Trimming cost V 7 bases and J 2 bases, with 2 bases left between them. The CDR3 nucleotides are TGTGCCAGTAAGAACTATGGCTACACCTTC. It specifies CASKNYGYTF.

This clonotype was picked up many times. V usage is TRBV6-2 or TRBV6-3 and J usage is TRBJ2-1; 8 nucleotides match TRBD2. Germline CDR1 reads MNHEY; CDR2 reads SVGEGT. This CDR3 comprises 12 residues. Trimming cost V 2 bases and J 12 bases; bases outside gene matches: 3. The CDR3 nucleotides are TGTGCCAGCAGTTACCTACTAGCGGCGCAGTTCTTC. Translation gives CASSYLLAAQFF.

This clonotype was picked up many times. This chain links TRBV11-2 with TRBJ1-1, with 7 bases aligning to TRBD1. The CDR3 has 14 amino acids. Trimming removed 6 bases from V and 6 bases from J; junction bases left unmatched: 10. The germline V gene has CDR1 SGHAT and CDR2 FQNNGV. This CDR3 reads CASSPAVGGSEAFF. Written as DNA, the CDR3 is TGTGCCAGCAGTCCCGCTGTAGGGGGCTCTGAAGCTTTCTTT.

This clonotype was counted only a few times. The V call is TRBV7-3, the J call TRBJ1-2; TRBD1 is a possible D gene (5 bases). V lost 5 bases to trimming and J lost 6 bases, with 19 bases between them. The V gene's germline CDR1 is SGHTA and CDR2 FQGTGA. The CDR3 runs to 15 residues. Here the CDR3 reads CASSPTRDPANGYTF. CDR3 DNA: TGTGCCAGCAGCCCCACCCGGGACCCCGCTAATGGCTACACCTTC. Looking up the rest from reference TRBV7-3 and TRBJ1-2 gives the full variable domain: GAGVSQTPSNKVTEKGKYVELRCDPISGHTALYWYRQSLGQGPEFLIYFQGTGAADDSGLPNDRFFAVRPEGSVSTLKIQRTERGDSAVYLCASSPTRDPANGYTFGSGTRLTVV.

This clonotype was seen at least ten times. The chain has TRBV4-2 and TRBJ1-4, with TRBD1 as a possible D gene (6 bases). The CDR3 runs 13 residues. From germline, CDR1 is LGHNA and CDR2 YNFKEQ. With 3 bases removed from V and 8 bases from J, the gap between germline ends came to 10 bases. The CDR3 region is CASSQTGGEKLFF. As DNA, the CDR3 is TGTGCCAGCAGCCAGACAGGCGGCGAAAAACTGTTTTTT.

The V gene is TRBV20-1, the J gene TRBJ2-2, with 8 bases lining up with TRBD1. The trim removed 6 bases at V and 3 bases at J, leaving 3 bases unmatched. CDR1 is DFQATT, CDR2 SNEGSKA, per germline (reference sequence). The CDR3 is 13 amino acids. The CDR3 spells CSAHRGYTGELFF. CDR3 coding DNA: TGCAGTGCCCACAGGGGGTACACCGGGGAGCTGTTTTTT.

This clonotype was found many times. The V call is TRBV27, the J call TRBJ1-2, with 7 bases that match TRBD1. Per the germline V gene, CDR1 is MNHEY and CDR2 is SMNVEV (reference sequence). This CDR3 is 15 amino acids long. V was pared by 5 bases and J by 1 base, with 7 bases of the junction left unmatched. CDR3 nucleotides: TGTGCCAGCAGTCCCGGACAGGAAATTAACTATGGCTACACCTTC. It yields the protein CASSPGQEINYGYTF.

The gene calls are TRBV6-1 and TRBJ2-5; unclear D gene. CDR1 and CDR2 from the germline V gene are MNHNS and SASEGT. CDR3 length: 14 residues. Between the trimmed V and J ends, which lost 7 bases and 3 bases, there was a span of 15 bases. This CDR3 reads CASIRAGEEETQYF. In DNA, the CDR3 is TGTGCCAGCATACGGGCAGGTGAGGAAGAGACCCAGTACTTC.

This clonotype was recorded many times. The chain is built from TRBV30 and TRBJ1-4; the D gene is possibly TRBD1 (6 bases). CDR3 length: 14 residues. Germline V gene data show CDR1 as GTSNPN and CDR2 as SVGIG (reference sequence). V was clipped by 3 bases and J by 4 bases, with 12 bases between them. CDR3 region: CAWRKQGNNEKLFF. The CDR3 DNA follows: TGTGCCTGGAGGAAACAGGGTAATAATGAAAAACTGTTTTTT.

This clonotype was observed many times. The chain carries TRBV10-3 and TRBJ1-6; D is unresolved. V lost 2 bases and J 10 bases, leaving 15 bases between the germline ends. CDR1 and CDR2 (germline): ENHRY, SYGVKD. The CDR3 loop spans 15 amino acids. CDR3 sequence (DNA): TGTGCCATCAGTGAGGAGGGTAGTGTGCGATCACCCCTCCACTTT. It codes for CAISEEGSVRSPLHF.

This clonotype was observed at least ten times. The CDR3 loop is CASSQYLPGLAGVDSYNEQFF. As DNA, the CDR3 is TGTGCCAGCAGCCAATACCTCCCGGGACTAGCGGGGGTTGACTCCTACAATGAGCAGTTCTTC. The genes are TRBV7-2 and TRBJ2-1; the match to TRBD2 covers 14 bases. The CDR3 runs 21 residues. Germline V gene lookup returns CDR1 SGHTA and CDR2 FQGNSA. Germline trimming cut 5 bases from V and 0 bases from J; bases unmatched to any gene: 15.

This clonotype has at least ten counts. V is TRBV7-9 and J is TRBJ2-1; tentative D call: TRBD2 (5 bases). Germline CDR1 reads SEHNR; CDR2 reads FQNEAQ (reference sequence). CDR3 size: 17 residues. V lost 5 bases and J lost 0, with 17 bases in between. CDR3 sequence: CASSPAGNPSSYNEQFF. The CDR3 DNA follows: TGTGCCAGCAGCCCGGCGGGCAATCCGAGCTCCTACAATGAGCAGTTCTTC.

This clonotype was found a few times. J is TRBJ1-5 and V is TRBV2, with D uncertain. V was trimmed by 4 bases and J by 3 bases, leaving 10 bases between them. Germline loops: CDR1 SNHLY, CDR2 FYNNEI. CDR3 length: 14 residues. In DNA, the CDR3 is TGTGCCAGCAGTGGTAGCGGTTTCAATCAGCCCCAGCATTTT. Protein product: CASSGSGFNQPQHF.

This clonotype has a count of ten or more. V is TRBV6-6 and J is TRBJ1-5; TRBD1 matches at 8 bases. V dropped 6 bases and J dropped 4; count of bases not matched to a gene: 2. Germline V gene lookup returns CDR1 MNHNY and CDR2 SVGAGI (reference sequence). CDR3 length: 13 residues. The CDR3 nucleotides read TGTGCCAGCAGCCGGGACAGGAATCAGCCCCAGCATTTT. Residues: CASSRDRNQPQHF.

This clonotype was observed many times. This chain joins TRBV7-9 and TRBJ2-2; D is perhaps TRBD2 (6 bases). The V end was cut by 5 bases, the J end by 5 bases, with 12 bases between. Germline CDR1 is SEHNR and CDR2 is FQNEAQ (reference sequence). The CDR3 runs to 14 residues. DNA of the CDR3: TGTGCCAGCAGCCACGAGGCGGGAACCGGGGAGCTGTTTTTT. It specifies CASSHEAGTGELFF.

The table lists this clonotype with many counts. V and J are TRBV7-9 and TRBJ2-7; 7 bases line up with TRBD1. From germline, CDR1 is SEHNR and CDR2 FQNEAQ (reference sequence). The CDR3 loop spans 14 amino acids. V lost 2 bases to trimming and J lost 3 bases; unmatched junction nucleotides: 4. The CDR3, as DNA: TGTGCCAGCAGCTTAAACAGACAGGGCTACGAGCAGTACTTC. It codes for CASSLNRQGYEQYF. The full variable domain, completed using reference TRBV7-9 and TRBJ2-7, is DTGVSQNPRHKITKRGQNVTFRCDPISEHNRLYWYRQTLGQGPEFLTYFQNEAQLEKSRLLSDRFSAERPKGSFSTLEIQRTEQGDSAMYLCASSLNRQGYEQYFGPGTRLTVT.

This clonotype showed up many times. The chain combines TRBV4-3 with TRBJ2-1; D gene ambiguous. The CDR3 loop spans 15 amino acids. Trimming shortened V by 4 bases and J by 6 bases, and 16 bases separated the two germline ends. Looked up from germline, CDR1 is LGHNA and CDR2 is YSLEER. The CDR3 nucleotides are TGCGCCAGCAGCCGAGATTGGGCGAATTTCAATGAGCAGTTCTTC. Amino acids: CASSRDWANFNEQFF.

The V gene is TRBV18, the J gene TRBJ2-1, with 7 positions matching TRBD2. This CDR3 contains 16 residues. Looked up from germline, CDR1 is KGHSH and CDR2 is LQKENI. V trimming: 0 bases; J trimming: 7 bases; junction bases outside the gene matches: 9. The CDR3 region is CASSPPSGAKGNEQFF. CDR3 sequence (DNA): TGTGCCAGCTCACCACCCAGCGGGGCAAAAGGAAATGAGCAGTTCTTC.